Described below is a single T cell receptor beta chain sequence and its context. The antigen is unknown. Trimming took off 7 bases at V and 2 bases at J, with 8 bases between the two ends. The CDR3 consists of 12 residues. Looked up from germline, CDR1 is LNHDA and CDR2 is SQIVND (reference sequence). The data were produced by immunoSEQ multiplex PCR, yet TCRdb's version contains in-frame clones alone and is incomplete. The sample holds approximately 31,000 clones; more than 65% are singletons and the top ten take roughly a tenth. These data belong to a study of early stage breast cancer tumors. Study context: Samples were sequenced at around 10-fold average coverage.

Regarding the study as a whole: Most shared enriched TCRB sequences were commonly generated ones. Blood repertoires resembled normal breast more than tumor.

The V gene is TRBV19, the J gene TRBJ1-2; D remains ambiguous. Sample: breast tumor tissue. The TCR was taken from a person aged 30-39 years with breast cancer. CDR3 DNA: TGTGCCAGTAAGGGAATCAACTATGGCTACACCTTC. Amino acid sequence: CASKGINYGYTF.